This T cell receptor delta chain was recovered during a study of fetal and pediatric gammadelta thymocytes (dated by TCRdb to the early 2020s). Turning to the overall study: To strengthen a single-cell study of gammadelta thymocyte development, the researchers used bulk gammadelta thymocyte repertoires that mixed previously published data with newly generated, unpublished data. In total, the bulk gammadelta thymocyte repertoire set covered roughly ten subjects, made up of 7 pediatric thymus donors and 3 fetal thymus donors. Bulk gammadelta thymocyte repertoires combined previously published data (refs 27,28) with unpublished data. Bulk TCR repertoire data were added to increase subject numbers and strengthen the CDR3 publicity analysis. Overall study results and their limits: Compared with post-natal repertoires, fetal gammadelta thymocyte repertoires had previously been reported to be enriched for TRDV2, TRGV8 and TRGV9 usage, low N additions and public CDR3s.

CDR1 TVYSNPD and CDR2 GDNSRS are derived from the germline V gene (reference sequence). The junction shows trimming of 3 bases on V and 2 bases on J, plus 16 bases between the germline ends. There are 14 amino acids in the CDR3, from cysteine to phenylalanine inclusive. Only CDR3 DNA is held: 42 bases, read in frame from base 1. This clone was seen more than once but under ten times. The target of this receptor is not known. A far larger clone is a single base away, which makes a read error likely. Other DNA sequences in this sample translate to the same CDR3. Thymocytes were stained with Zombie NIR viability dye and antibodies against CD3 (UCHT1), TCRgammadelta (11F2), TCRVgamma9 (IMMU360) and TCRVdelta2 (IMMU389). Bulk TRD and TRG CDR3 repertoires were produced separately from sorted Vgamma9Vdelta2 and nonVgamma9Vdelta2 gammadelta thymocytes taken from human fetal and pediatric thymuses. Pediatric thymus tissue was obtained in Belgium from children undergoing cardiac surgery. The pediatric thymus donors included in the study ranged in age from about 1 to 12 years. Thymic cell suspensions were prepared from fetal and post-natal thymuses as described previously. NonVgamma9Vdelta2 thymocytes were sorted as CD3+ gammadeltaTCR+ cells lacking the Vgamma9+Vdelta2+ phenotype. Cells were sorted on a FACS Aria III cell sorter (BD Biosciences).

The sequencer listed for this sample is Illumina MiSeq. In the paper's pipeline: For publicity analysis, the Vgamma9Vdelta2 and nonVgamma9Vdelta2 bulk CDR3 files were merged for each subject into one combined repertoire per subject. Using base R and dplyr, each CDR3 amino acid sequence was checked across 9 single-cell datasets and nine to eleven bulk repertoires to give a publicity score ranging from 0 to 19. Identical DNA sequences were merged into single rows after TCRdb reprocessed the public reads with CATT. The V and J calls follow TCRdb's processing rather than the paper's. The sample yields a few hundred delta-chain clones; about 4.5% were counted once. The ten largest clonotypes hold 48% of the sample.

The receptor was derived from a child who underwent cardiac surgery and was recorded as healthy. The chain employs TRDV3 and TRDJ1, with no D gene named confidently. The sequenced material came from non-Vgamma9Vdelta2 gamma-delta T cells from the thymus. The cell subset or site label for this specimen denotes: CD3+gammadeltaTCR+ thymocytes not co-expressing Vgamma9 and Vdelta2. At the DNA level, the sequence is TGTGCCTTCCGTCCCTCGTGGTTAACCGATAAACTCATCTTT. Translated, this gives CAFRPSWLTDKLIF.